The 20 T cell receptor beta chains in this list originate from one sample, sequenced in a study of blood T cells in healthy people across ages (dated by TCRdb to between 2014 and 2017). Libraries came from 5' RACE. TCRdb records Illumina HiSeq 2500 as the sequencer. A second PCR of roughly 6 to 11 cycles was run with a J-beta primer mix and a sample-barcoded 5' primer. TCRdb reanalyzed the raw reads on its own, using fastp at Q25 for trimming and MiXCR for clone calling, and kept in-frame beta chains. A single entry per CDR3 protein holds the most common genes and DNA from its merged rows. The sample table holds 1.5 million to 1.8 million distinct CDR3 sequences, of which roughly 43% were seen once. The leading ten clones occupy 4% of the sample. Material for sequencing was blood. The receptors come from a woman aged 18-29 years in good health.

DNA of the CDR3: TGTGCCAGCAGCCAAGCGGGCGTCGGGAGGTCTGGCTACACCTTC. This codes for CASSQAGVGRSGYTF. V usage is TRBV3-1 and J usage is TRBJ1-2, with D unclear. The CDR3 runs 15 residues. V gave up 1 base and J gave up 7 bases, with 16 bases separating them. Germline V gives CDR1 LGHDT, CDR2 YNNKEL (reference sequence).

CDR3 coding DNA: TGTGCCAGCGTTCGACAGGGAGTGATGTTAGATACGCAGTATTTT. This translates into CASVRQGVMLDTQYF. This chain links TRBV12-3 or TRBV12-4 with TRBJ2-3; 7 nucleotides match TRBD1. The CDR3 length is 15 residues. V shed 8 bases and J 5 bases; nucleotides not matched to a gene: 13.

The chain joins TRBV30 to TRBJ1-2; TRBD1 matches 9 bases. Germline CDR1 and CDR2: GTSNPN and SVGIG (reference sequence). This CDR3 spans 16 amino acids. The trim removed 0 bases at V and 4 bases at J, leaving 9 bases unmatched. The CDR3 DNA sequence: TGTGCCTGGAGTGTATGGGGGACAGGGTCTGGCTATGGCTACACCTTC. Protein sequence: CAWSVWGTGSGYGYTF.

CDR3 coding DNA: TGTGCCAGCAGCTGGGAAGGGGGGAATGAAAAACTGTTTTTT. It encodes CASSWEGGNEKLFF. The rearrangement joins TRBV7-2 to TRBJ1-4, with D possibly matching TRBD1 (6 bases). Germline CDR1 reads SGHTA; CDR2 reads FQGNSA. The CDR3 has 14 residues. V was shortened by 4 bases and J by 5 bases, with 11 bases between the two germline ends.

This clonotype was seen a handful of times. This chain joins TRBV5-1 and TRBJ2-1, with D maybe TRBD1 (6 bases). There are 16 residues in the CDR3. Germline CDR1 reads SGHRS; CDR2 reads YFSETQ. Trimming removed 0 bases from V and 7 bases from J, with 17 bases in between. The CDR3 region has the DNA TGCGCCAGCAGCTTGGGCCCCCGGGACATATCTAATGAGCAGTTCTTC. Protein: CASSLGPRDISNEQFF.

This clonotype was counted only a few times. The V gene is TRBV4-3, the J gene TRBJ2-1; perhaps D is TRBD1 or TRBD2 (5 bases each). The CDR3 spans 15 residues. Germline CDR1 reads LGHNA; CDR2 reads YSLEER. Trimming left V 4 bases short and J 4 bases short, with 14 bases between. The CDR3 sequence: CASSRQSGAYNEQFF. The CDR3 DNA sequence: TGCGCCAGCAGCCGGCAGTCCGGGGCATACAATGAGCAGTTCTTC.

The rearrangement links TRBV7-9 to TRBJ2-3; D may be TRBD2 (6 bases). Germline values: CDR1 SEHNR, CDR2 FQNEAQ (reference sequence). Deletions cut 3 bases from V and 3 bases from J, with 10 bases between. The CDR3 covers 14 residues. Here the CDR3 reads CASSFLRETDTQYF. For the CDR3, the DNA is TGTGCCAGCAGCTTTCTACGGGAGACAGATACGCAGTATTTT.

This clonotype was observed many times. The J gene is TRBJ2-2, the V gene TRBV24-1; 12 nucleotides agree with TRBD2. In germline, CDR1 is KGHDR, CDR2 SFDVKD. V was clipped by 2 bases and J by 9 bases; unmatched bases: 12. This CDR3 comprises 18 residues. In DNA, the CDR3 is TGTGCCACCAGTGATTCATCATTCGGACTAGCGGGACTCCGGGAGCTGTTTTTT. This encodes CATSDSSFGLAGLRELFF.

This sequence joins TRBV12-3 or TRBV12-4 and TRBJ2-2; 8 positions agree with TRBD1. The V gene end was trimmed by 7 bases and the J gene end by 4 bases; junction bases not matched to a gene: 11. The CDR3 sequence is 16 residues long. CDR3 DNA: TGTGCCAGCACCCTGGGACAGGCGTTAAGCACCGGGGAGCTGTTTTTT. This sequence encodes CASTLGQALSTGELFF.

The chain links TRBV9 to TRBJ2-7; 14 bases fit TRBD2. Germline lookup yields CDR1 SGDLS and CDR2 YYNGEE. This CDR3 comprises 14 residues. Trimming took 0 bases from V and 7 from J; bases not matched to a gene: 0. The CDR3 coding sequence is TGTGCCAGCAGCGTAGGACTAGCGGGAGGGGAGCAGTACTTC. Residues: CASSVGLAGGEQYF.

This clonotype occurred a few times. The genes are TRBV11-3 and TRBJ2-1; D ambiguous. Trimming removed 4 bases from V and 7 bases from J, with 8 bases in between. This CDR3 spans 12 amino acids. Germline CDR1 SGHNT, CDR2 YENEEA. CDR3 coding DNA: TGTGCCAGCAGCTATAACCGGAATGAGCAGTTCTTC. Protein product: CASSYNRNEQFF.

This clonotype appeared a few times. V usage is TRBV25-1 and J usage is TRBJ1-4; no clear D. Germline lookup yields CDR1 MGHDK and CDR2 SYGVNS. The CDR3 length is 11 residues. Trimming pared 3 bases from V and 14 bases from J, leaving 10 bases between. The CDR3: CASSDSARLFF. The CDR3 DNA sequence: TGTGCCAGCAGTGACAGCGCCCGGCTGTTTTTT.

This clonotype was observed a single time. J is TRBJ1-4 and V is TRBV5-6; possible D gene TRBD1, 6 bases. The V end lost 1 base, the J end lost 4 bases, and 11 bases lay between the germline ends. The germline V gene has CDR1 SGHDT and CDR2 YYEEEE. This CDR3 has 15 residues. CDR3 DNA: TGTGCCAGCAGCTTGCTCGGGGGCGGTAATGAAAAACTGTTTTTT. It encodes CASSLLGGGNEKLFF.

V gene TRBV20-1 combines with J gene TRBJ2-3; 11 bases are a match to TRBD2. CDR1 DFQATT and CDR2 SNEGSKA come from the germline V gene (reference sequence). The V gene end was trimmed by 6 bases and the J gene end by 2 bases; junction bases not matched to a gene: 4. The length of the CDR3 is 14 residues. CDR3 residues: CSAELAGATDTQYF. CDR3 sequence (DNA): TGCAGTGCCGAACTAGCGGGGGCCACAGATACGCAGTATTTT.

The chain combines TRBV4-1 with TRBJ2-7; TRBD1 matches at 8 bases. After removal of 4 bases from V and 2 bases from J, the junction contained 7 bases not matched to a gene. The length of the CDR3 is 15 residues. The germline CDR1 and CDR2 sequences are MGHRA and YSYEKL. The CDR3 spells CASSRLTGATYEQYF. CDR3 DNA: TGCGCCAGCAGCCGACTGACAGGGGCAACCTACGAGCAGTACTTC.

CDR3 region: CASSFRQGADEQYF. The CDR3, as DNA: TGTGCCAGCAGCTTCCGACAGGGGGCCGACGAGCAGTACTTC. The J gene is TRBJ2-7, the V gene TRBV21-1; TRBD1 is taken as the D call from the table, unchecked against the DNA. TRBV21-1 is annotated as a pseudogene. The CDR3 runs to 14 residues.

This clonotype appeared a single time. The chain joins TRBV29-1 to TRBJ1-2; no firm D call. The CDR3 consists of 12 residues. V was cut by 5 bases and J by 4 bases, with 11 bases left in between. Germline lookup yields CDR1 SQVTM and CDR2 ANQGSEA. CDR3 loop: CSVSQDSYGYTF. The DNA of the CDR3 is TGCAGCGTTTCCCAGGATAGCTATGGCTACACCTTC.

This chain uses TRBV7-9 with TRBJ2-7; D ambiguous. The J call is in doubt because the DNA end fits TRBJ2-5 better. The germline CDR1 and CDR2 sequences are SEHNR and FQNEAQ (reference sequence). This CDR3 is 13 amino acids long. The CDR3 region has the DNA TGTGCCAGCAGCTTAGCAATTGGACAGACCCAGTACTTC. Amino acid sequence: CASSLAIGQTQYF.

J is TRBJ1-5 and V is TRBV9; the D is unclear. Germline V gives CDR1 SGDLS, CDR2 YYNGEE. CDR3 length: 14 residues. V was clipped by 2 bases and J by 5 bases, with 11 bases between them. The CDR3 region is CASSVFPADQPQHF. The CDR3 DNA reads as TGTGCCAGCAGCGTCTTCCCGGCGGATCAGCCCCAGCATTTT.

This clonotype was counted many times. V and J are TRBV4-2 and TRBJ2-1, with TRBD2 as a possible D gene (6 bases). Trimming removed 1 base at V and 7 bases at J, with 11 bases between. Per germline, CDR1 LGHNA and CDR2 YNFKEQ. The CDR3 consists of 14 residues. CDR3 in DNA: TGTGCCAGCAGCCAAGGACTAGAGGTGAATGAGCAGTTCTTC. It codes for CASSQGLEVNEQFF.